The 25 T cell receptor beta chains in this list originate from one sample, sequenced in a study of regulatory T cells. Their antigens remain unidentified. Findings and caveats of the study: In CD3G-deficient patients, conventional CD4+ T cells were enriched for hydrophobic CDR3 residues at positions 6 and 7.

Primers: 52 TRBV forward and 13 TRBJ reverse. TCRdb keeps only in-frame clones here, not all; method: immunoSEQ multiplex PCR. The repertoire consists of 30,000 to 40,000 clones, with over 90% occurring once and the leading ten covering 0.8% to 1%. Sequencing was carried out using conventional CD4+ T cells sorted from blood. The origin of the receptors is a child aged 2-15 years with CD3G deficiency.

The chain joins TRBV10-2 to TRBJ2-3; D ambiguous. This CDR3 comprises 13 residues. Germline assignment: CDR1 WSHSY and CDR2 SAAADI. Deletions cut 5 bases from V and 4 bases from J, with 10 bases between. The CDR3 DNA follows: TGCGCCAGCAGTAGTTACTCCGCAGATACGCAGTATTTT. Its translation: CASSSYSADTQYF.

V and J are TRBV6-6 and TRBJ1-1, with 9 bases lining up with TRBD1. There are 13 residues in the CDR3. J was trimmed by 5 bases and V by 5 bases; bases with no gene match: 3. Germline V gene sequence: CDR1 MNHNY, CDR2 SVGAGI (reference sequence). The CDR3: CASSDRGRTEAFF. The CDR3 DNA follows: TGTGCCAGCAGTGACAGGGGGAGGACTGAAGCTTTCTTT.

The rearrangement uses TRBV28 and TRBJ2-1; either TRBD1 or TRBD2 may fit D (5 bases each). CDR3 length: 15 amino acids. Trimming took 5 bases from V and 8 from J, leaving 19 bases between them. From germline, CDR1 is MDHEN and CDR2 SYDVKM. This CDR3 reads CASSRGSTGTHEQFF. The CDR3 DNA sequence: TGTGCCAGCAGTCGAGGGAGCACCGGGACGCATGAGCAGTTCTTC.

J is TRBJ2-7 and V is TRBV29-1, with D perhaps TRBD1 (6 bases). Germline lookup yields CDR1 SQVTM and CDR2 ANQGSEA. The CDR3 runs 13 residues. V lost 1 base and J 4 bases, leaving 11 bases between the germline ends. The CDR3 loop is CSVEGTAPYEQYF. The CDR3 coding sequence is TGCAGCGTTGAAGGGACAGCGCCATACGAGCAGTACTTC.

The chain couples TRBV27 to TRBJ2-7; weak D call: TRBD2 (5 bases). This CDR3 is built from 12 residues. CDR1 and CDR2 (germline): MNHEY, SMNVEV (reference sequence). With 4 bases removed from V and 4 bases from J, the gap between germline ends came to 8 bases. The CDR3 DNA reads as TGTGCCAGCAGTTACGGGGATTACGAGCAGTACTTC. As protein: CASSYGDYEQYF.

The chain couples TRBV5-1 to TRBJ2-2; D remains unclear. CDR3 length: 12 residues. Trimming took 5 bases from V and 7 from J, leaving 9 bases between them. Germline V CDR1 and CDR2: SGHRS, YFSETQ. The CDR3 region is CASSQPGGELFF. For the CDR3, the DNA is TGCGCCAGCAGTCAACCAGGCGGGGAGCTGTTTTTT.

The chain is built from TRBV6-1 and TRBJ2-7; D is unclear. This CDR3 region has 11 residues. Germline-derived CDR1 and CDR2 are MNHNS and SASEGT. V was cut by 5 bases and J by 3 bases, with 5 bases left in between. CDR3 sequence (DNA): TGTGCCAGCAGTTTCCGCTACGAGCAGTACTTC. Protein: CASSFRYEQYF.

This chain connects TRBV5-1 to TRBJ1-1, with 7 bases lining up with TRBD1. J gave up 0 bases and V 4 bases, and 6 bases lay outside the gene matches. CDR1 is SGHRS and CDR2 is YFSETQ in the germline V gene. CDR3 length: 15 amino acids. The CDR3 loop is CASSPGQVMNTEAFF. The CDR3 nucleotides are TGCGCCAGCAGCCCTGGACAGGTCATGAACACTGAAGCTTTCTTT. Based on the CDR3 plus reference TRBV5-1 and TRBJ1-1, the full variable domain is KAGVTQTPRYLIKTRGQQVTLSCSPISGHRSVSWYQQTPGQGLQFLFEYFSETQRNKGNFPGRFSGRQFSNSRSEMNVSTLELGDSALYLCASSPGQVMNTEAFFGQGTRLTVV.

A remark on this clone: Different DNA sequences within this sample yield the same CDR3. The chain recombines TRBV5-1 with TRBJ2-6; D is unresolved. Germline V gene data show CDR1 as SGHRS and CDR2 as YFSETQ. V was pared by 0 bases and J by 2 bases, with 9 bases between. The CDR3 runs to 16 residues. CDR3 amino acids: CASSLAPGAGANVLTF. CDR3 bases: TGCGCCAGCAGCTTGGCGCCCGGAGCTGGGGCCAACGTCCTGACTTTC.

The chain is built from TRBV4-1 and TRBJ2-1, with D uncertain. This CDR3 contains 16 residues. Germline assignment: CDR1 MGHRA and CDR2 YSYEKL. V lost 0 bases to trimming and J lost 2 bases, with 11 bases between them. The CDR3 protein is CASSQDADLPYNEQFF. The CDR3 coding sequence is TGCGCCAGCAGCCAAGATGCGGACCTCCCCTACAATGAGCAGTTCTTC.

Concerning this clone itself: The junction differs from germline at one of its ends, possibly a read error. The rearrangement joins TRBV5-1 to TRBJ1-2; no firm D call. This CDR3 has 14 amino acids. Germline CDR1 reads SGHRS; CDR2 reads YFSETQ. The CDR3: CASSPDLGYYGYTF. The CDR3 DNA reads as TGCGCCAGCAGCCCGGATCTGGGGTACTACGGCTACACCTTC.

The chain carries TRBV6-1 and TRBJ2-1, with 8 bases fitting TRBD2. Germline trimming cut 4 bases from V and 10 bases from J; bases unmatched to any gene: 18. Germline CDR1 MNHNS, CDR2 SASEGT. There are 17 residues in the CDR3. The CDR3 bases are TGTGCCAGCAGTGGGGGCCCGGGCCAAGCGGGAGCCCAGGAGCAGTTCTTC. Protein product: CASSGGPGQAGAQEQFF.

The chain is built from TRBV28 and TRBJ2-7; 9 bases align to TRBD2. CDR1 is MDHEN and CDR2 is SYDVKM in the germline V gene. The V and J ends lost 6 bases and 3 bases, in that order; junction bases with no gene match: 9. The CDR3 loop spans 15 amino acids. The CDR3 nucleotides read TGTGCCAGCAGCATAGCGGGAGAGGGGGGCTACGAGCAGTACTTC. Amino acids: CASSIAGEGGYEQYF.

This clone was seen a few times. CDR3 loop: CASSAWHGTYEQYF. CDR3 in DNA: TGTGCCAGCAGCGCGTGGCACGGAACCTACGAGCAGTACTTC. This chain uses TRBV28 with TRBJ2-7, with D uncertain. The CDR3 is made up of 14 amino acids. Trimming stripped 6 bases from V and 2 bases from J, with 14 bases between. Germline V CDR1 and CDR2: MDHEN, SYDVKM.

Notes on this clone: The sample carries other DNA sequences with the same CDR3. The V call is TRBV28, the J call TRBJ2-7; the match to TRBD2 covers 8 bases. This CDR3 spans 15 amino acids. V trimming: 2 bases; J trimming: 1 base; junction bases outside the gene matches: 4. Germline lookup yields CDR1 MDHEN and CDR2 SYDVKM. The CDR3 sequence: CASSLGGRLSYEQYF. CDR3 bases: TGTGCCAGCAGTTTAGGCGGGAGGCTATCCTACGAGCAGTACTTC.

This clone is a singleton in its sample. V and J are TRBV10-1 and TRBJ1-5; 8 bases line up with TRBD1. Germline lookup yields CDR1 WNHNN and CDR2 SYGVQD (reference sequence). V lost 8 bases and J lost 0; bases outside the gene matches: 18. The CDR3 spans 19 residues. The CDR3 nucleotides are TGCGCCAGCGTCGCAGGGGGCGCGGATGCCCTTAATAGCAATCAGCCCCAGCATTTT. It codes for CASVAGGADALNSNQPQHF.

The CDR3 reads CASSEAGALNSPLHF. The DNA of the CDR3 is TGTGCCAGCAGTGAAGCGGGGGCGCTCAATTCACCCCTCCACTTT. The chain has TRBV6-1 and TRBJ1-6, with D perhaps matching TRBD1 (6 bases). CDR3 length equals 15 residues. Trimming left V 0 bases short and J 7 bases short, with 10 bases between. Germline CDR1 and CDR2: MNHNS and SASEGT.

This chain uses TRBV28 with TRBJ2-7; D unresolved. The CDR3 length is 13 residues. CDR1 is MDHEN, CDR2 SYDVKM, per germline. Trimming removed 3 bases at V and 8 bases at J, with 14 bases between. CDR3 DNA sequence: TGTGCCAGCAGTTTGCCCGGACCTACGAAGCAGTACTTC. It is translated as CASSLPGPTKQYF.

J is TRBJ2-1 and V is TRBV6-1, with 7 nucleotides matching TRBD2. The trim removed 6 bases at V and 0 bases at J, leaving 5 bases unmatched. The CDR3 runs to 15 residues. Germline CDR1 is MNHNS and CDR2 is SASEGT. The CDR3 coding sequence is TGTGCCAGCAGGCTCGGGACTACCTCCTACAATGAGCAGTTCTTC. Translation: CASRLGTTSYNEQFF.

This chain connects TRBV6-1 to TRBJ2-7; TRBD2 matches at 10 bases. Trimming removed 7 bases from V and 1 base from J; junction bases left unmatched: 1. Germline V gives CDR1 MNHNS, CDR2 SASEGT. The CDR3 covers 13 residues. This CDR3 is CASTGLASYEQYF. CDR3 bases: TGTGCCAGCACGGGACTAGCGTCCTACGAGCAGTACTTC.

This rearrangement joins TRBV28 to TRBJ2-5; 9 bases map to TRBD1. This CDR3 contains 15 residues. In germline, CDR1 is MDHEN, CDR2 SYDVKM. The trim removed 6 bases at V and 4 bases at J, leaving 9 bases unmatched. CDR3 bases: TGTGCCAGCAGCTCTCGGACAGGGGATGGAGAGACCCAGTACTTC. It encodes CASSSRTGDGETQYF.

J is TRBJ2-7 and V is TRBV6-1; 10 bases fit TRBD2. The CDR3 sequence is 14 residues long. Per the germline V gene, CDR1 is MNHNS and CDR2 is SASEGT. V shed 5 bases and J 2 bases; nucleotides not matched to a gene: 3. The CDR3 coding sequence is TGTGCCAGCAGTACTAGCGGGGCCACCTACGAGCAGTACTTC. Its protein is CASSTSGATYEQYF.

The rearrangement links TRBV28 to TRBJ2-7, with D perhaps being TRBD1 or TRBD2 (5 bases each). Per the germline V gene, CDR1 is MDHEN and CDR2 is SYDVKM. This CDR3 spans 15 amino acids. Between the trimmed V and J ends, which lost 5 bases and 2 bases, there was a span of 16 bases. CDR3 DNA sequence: TGTGCCAGCAGTAAACCCGGGACGGGAACCTACGAGCAGTACTTC. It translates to CASSKPGTGTYEQYF. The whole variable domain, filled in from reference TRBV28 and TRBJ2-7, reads DVKVTQSSRYLVKRTGEKVFLECVQDMDHENMFWYRQDPGLGLRLIYFSYDVKMKEKGDIPEGYSVSREKKERFSLILESASTNQTSMYLCASSKPGTGTYEQYFGPGTRLTVT.

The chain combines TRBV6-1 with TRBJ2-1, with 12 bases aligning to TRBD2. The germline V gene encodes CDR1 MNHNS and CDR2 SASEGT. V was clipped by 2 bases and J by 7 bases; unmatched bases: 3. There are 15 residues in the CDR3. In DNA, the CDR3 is TGTGCCAGCAGTGAAACCCTAGCGGGAGGGAATGAGCAGTTCTTC. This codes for CASSETLAGGNEQFF.

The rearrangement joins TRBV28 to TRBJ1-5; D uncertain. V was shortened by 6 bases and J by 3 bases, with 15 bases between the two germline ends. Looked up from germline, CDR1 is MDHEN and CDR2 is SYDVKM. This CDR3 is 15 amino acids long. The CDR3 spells CASSPPGMNNQPQHF. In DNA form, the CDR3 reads TGTGCCAGCAGCCCACCCGGGATGAACAATCAGCCCCAGCATTTT.